This T cell receptor (beta chain) was obtained from a study of shared clonotypes between healthy human individuals. V trimming: 6 bases; J trimming: 2 bases; junction bases outside the gene matches: 4. This CDR3 region has 14 residues. Germline CDR1 reads WNHNN; CDR2 reads SYGVQD (reference sequence). Study-level results: Memory subsets generally showed smaller estimated richness than naive subsets did. Sampling used blood alone; tissue repertoires probably differ. How much donors shared clonotypes was expected to be affected by sequencing depth.

Points on this clone: What it recognizes is unknown.

The study ran the assay at deep level. Sequenced by immunoSEQ multiplex PCR; TCRdb stores in-frame clones only, minus some. The data contain about 1.5 million clones, around 97% of them singletons. Specimen: naive CD4+ T cells sorted from blood. Sample subset: CD45RA+ positively selected. The TCR was taken from a man aged 30 to 45 in good health. The rearrangement links TRBV10-1 to TRBJ2-3, with 8 bases matching TRBD2. CDR3 sequence: CASSVAGPTDTQYF. CDR3 bases: TGCGCCAGCAGCGTAGCGGGGCCCACAGATACGCAGTATTTT.